These 25 T cell receptor beta chains were sequenced from one sample in a study of metastatic and nonmetastatic thyroid tumors. All patients reached thyroid surgery having received no treatment beforehand. TCRdb re-analyzed the PCR reads through MiXCR. The sample has about 40,000 clones, about a sixth seen once. Sample: blood. These receptors all come from a female donor with papillary thyroid cancer or a benign thyroid nodule (not recorded which). Some clones in this sample may be carry-over from other donors' samples.

This clone showed up many times. Other DNA sequences of this sample code for an identical CDR3. The CDR3 nucleotides are TGTGCCAGTAGTCCCGCCGATCTCTATGGCTACACCTTC. This encodes CASSPADLYGYTF. The chain recombines TRBV19 with TRBJ1-2; D gene ambiguous. Looked up from germline, CDR1 is LNHDA and CDR2 is SQIVND (reference sequence). V dropped 5 bases and J dropped 4 bases, with 11 bases sitting between them. The CDR3 consists of 13 residues.

Details on this clone: Its ends do not fully match the called genes, so a read error is possible. The chain uses TRBV2 and TRBJ2-2, with D perhaps TRBD2 (5 bases). This CDR3 is built from 14 residues. Looked up from germline, CDR1 is SNHLY and CDR2 is FYNNEI. For the CDR3, the DNA is TGTGCCAGCACCCCTACGATTGGCCCCGGGGAGATGTTTTTT. Its translation is CASTPTIGPGEMFF.

The chain combines TRBV5-4 with TRBJ1-1; D call uncertain. The V gene's germline CDR1 is SGHNT and CDR2 YYREEE (reference sequence). V was clipped by 4 bases and J by 1 base, with 14 bases between them. The CDR3 is made up of 15 amino acids. The CDR3 region has the DNA TGTGCCAGCAGCCCCGGCGAGAAAGCGAACACTGAAGCTTTCTTT. Protein: CASSPGEKANTEAFF.

This clone was detected many times. The rearrangement uses TRBV5-1 and TRBJ2-7, with 14 positions matching TRBD2. J lost 5 bases, V lost 4 bases, and 8 bases had no gene match. This CDR3 comprises 16 residues. The germline gives CDR1 SGHRS, CDR2 YFSETQ. CDR3 residues: CASSRGLAGGHNEQYF. The CDR3 region has the DNA TGCGCCAGCAGCCGAGGACTAGCGGGGGGTCACAACGAGCAGTACTTC.

This clone is categorized as medium-sized (0.01 to 0.1%). The J gene is TRBJ1-2, the V gene TRBV2, with TRBD1 matching over 8 bases. The length of the CDR3 is 16 residues. Trimming removed 6 bases from V and 2 bases from J; junction bases left unmatched: 11. Germline V gives CDR1 SNHLY, CDR2 FYNNEI. The CDR3 spells CASRAPGQAINYGYTF. In DNA, the CDR3 is TGTGCCAGCAGGGCACCGGGACAGGCGATAAACTATGGCTACACCTTC.

This clone appeared many times. A read error is possible here, since a much larger clone lies one base away. The same CDR3 arises from other DNA sequences in this sample as well. The chain employs TRBV2 and TRBJ1-2; D is unresolved. Germline-derived CDR1 and CDR2 are SNHLY and FYNNEI. The CDR3 covers 14 residues. The V gene lost 1 base and the J gene lost 12 bases, with 18 bases spanning the gap. CDR3 residues: CASSEERTLEGNTF. CDR3 in DNA: TGTGCCAGCAGTGAAGAACGGACCCTGGAGGGCAACACCTTC.

This clone was observed a handful of times. The gene calls are TRBV28 and TRBJ2-2, with D possibly called TRBD1 or TRBD2 (6 bases each). The length of the CDR3 is 16 residues. Germline V gene sequence: CDR1 MDHEN, CDR2 SYDVKM. V lost 5 bases, J lost 1 base, and 14 bases lay in between. The CDR3 DNA reads as TGTGCCAGCAGTGGGGGGTGGGGGCAGAACACCGGGGAGCTGTTTTTT. As protein: CASSGGWGQNTGELFF.

This clone was counted a single time. The gene calls are TRBV3-1 and TRBJ1-3; D possibly corresponds to TRBD1 (5 bases). The CDR3 has 15 amino acids. Germline V gene data show CDR1 as LGHDT and CDR2 as YNNKEL (reference sequence). Trimming cost V 4 bases and J 4 bases, with 14 bases left between them. The CDR3 loop reads CASSRNSRGGNTIYF. CDR3 nucleotides: TGTGCCAGCAGCCGGAATTCCCGGGGGGGAAACACCATATATTTT. The full variable domain, rest sourced from reference TRBV3-1 and TRBJ1-3, is DTAVSQTPKYLVTQMGNDKSIKCEQNLGHDTMYWYKQDSKKFLKIMFSYNNKELIINETVPNRFSPKSPDKAHLNLHINSLELGDSAVYFCASSRNSRGGNTIYFGEGSWLTVV.

This clone has ten or more counts. The chain employs TRBV4-1 and TRBJ2-1; 7 bases fit TRBD2. The CDR3 length is 17 residues. Per the germline V gene, CDR1 is MGHRA and CDR2 is YSYEKL. The ends lost 2 bases at V and 0 bases at J; junction bases unmatched: 7. The CDR3 reads CASSQQAGLSSYNEQFF. As DNA, the CDR3 is TGCGCCAGCAGCCAACAAGCGGGGCTGAGCTCCTACAATGAGCAGTTCTTC.

This clone was detected only a few times. The junction shows a germline mismatch at one end, possibly a read error. The chain links TRBV10-3 to TRBJ2-7; weak D call: TRBD2 (6 bases). The CDR3 has 14 amino acids. The germline V gene has CDR1 ENHRY and CDR2 SYGVKD. CDR3 sequence (DNA): TGTGCCATCAGCACGATCGGGAGCTCCTACGATCAGTACTTC. Amino acid sequence: CAISTIGSSYDQYF.

This clone was seen many times. V and J are TRBV10-3 and TRBJ2-3; D not certain. The CDR3 sequence is 9 residues long. Trimming removed 6 bases at V and 14 bases at J, with 9 bases between. Germline V gives CDR1 ENHRY, CDR2 SYGVKD. The CDR3 sequence is CAIRQSPYF. CDR3 DNA: TGTGCCATCAGACAGTCGCCGTATTTT.

The rearrangement uses TRBV20-1 and TRBJ2-7; 8 nucleotides agree with TRBD2. V was pared by 0 bases and J by 6 bases, with 7 bases of the junction left unmatched. The CDR3 totals 14 residues. Germline V gene sequence: CDR1 DFQATT, CDR2 SNEGSKA (reference sequence). The chain's CDR3 is CSAREPAGVVEQYF. Here the CDR3 DNA reads TGCAGTGCTAGAGAGCCAGCGGGAGTGGTCGAGCAGTACTTC.

This clone was seen many times. The chain links TRBV12-3 or TRBV12-4 to TRBJ1-1, with 11 bases aligning to TRBD1. This CDR3 contains 15 residues. Unmatched junction bases numbered 8, after V lost 5 bases and J lost 6 bases. The CDR3 loop reads CASSDRDRGGPEAFF. The CDR3 DNA reads as TGTGCCAGCAGTGATAGGGACAGGGGGGGTCCTGAAGCTTTCTTT.

This clone occurred once. The genes are TRBV3-1 and TRBJ2-7, with D tentatively TRBD1 (6 bases). CDR3 length equals 16 residues. Between the trimmed V and J ends, which lost 0 bases and 3 bases, there was a span of 15 bases. Germline V CDR1 and CDR2: LGHDT, YNNKEL (reference sequence). CDR3 amino acids: CASSQDRTVFLYEQYF. CDR3 nucleotides: TGTGCCAGCAGCCAAGATCGGACAGTATTTCTCTACGAGCAGTACTTC.

This clone was recorded at least ten times. The chain links TRBV13 to TRBJ1-4, with 8 bases fitting TRBD1. The CDR3 length is 14 residues. Germline V gene sequence: CDR1 PRHDT, CDR2 FYEKMQ (reference sequence). J gave up 8 bases and V 5 bases, and 7 bases lay outside the gene matches. DNA for the CDR3: TGTGCCAGCAGCATCGGACAGGGAGAAGAAAAACTGTTTTTT. It translates to CASSIGQGEEKLFF.

In this sample, this clone turned up many times. The chain uses TRBV28 and TRBJ1-1, with D uncertain. V was shortened by 5 bases and J by 1 base, with 14 bases between the two germline ends. Germline CDR1 is MDHEN and CDR2 is SYDVKM. This CDR3 is built from 15 residues. The CDR3 DNA is TGTGCCAGCAGTATCCGTGGGTCCGCGAACACTGAAGCTTTCTTT. It translates to CASSIRGSANTEAFF. Looking up the rest from reference TRBV28 and TRBJ1-1 gives the full variable domain: DVKVTQSSRYLVKRTGEKVFLECVQDMDHENMFWYRQDPGLGLRLIYFSYDVKMKEKGDIPEGYSVSREKKERFSLILESASTNQTSMYLCASSIRGSANTEAFFGQGTRLTVV.

This chain links TRBV20-1 with TRBJ1-5, with 7 bases lining up with TRBD1. CDR3 length: 15 residues. Germline V gene sequence: CDR1 DFQATT, CDR2 SNEGSKA (reference sequence). V trimming: 1 base; J trimming: 3 bases; junction bases outside the gene matches: 6. The CDR3 region is CSARVIGTDNQPQHF. Here the CDR3 DNA reads TGCAGTGCTAGAGTTATTGGGACAGACAATCAGCCCCAGCATTTT.

By its share, this clone is medium-sized. V gene TRBV6-1 combines with J gene TRBJ2-7, with D unresolved. CDR3 length equals 13 residues. Trimming took off 5 bases at V and 3 bases at J, with 11 bases between the two ends. Germline CDR1 is MNHNS and CDR2 is SASEGT. The DNA of the CDR3 is TGTGCCAGCAGTCGGACGGAGAACTACGAGCAGTACTTC. Translation: CASSRTENYEQYF.

This clone was seen many times. The genes are TRBV11-1 and TRBJ2-7, with TRBD2 matching 12 bases. V lost 5 bases to trimming and J lost 0 bases; unmatched junction nucleotides: 5. Germline loops: CDR1 SGHAT, CDR2 FQDESV (reference sequence). The CDR3 length is 16 residues. Written as DNA, the CDR3 is TGTGCCAGCAGCACGACTAGCGGGGGACCCTCCTACGAGCAGTACTTC. The encoded protein is CASSTTSGGPSYEQYF.

The chain recombines TRBV19 with TRBJ2-1, with D possibly called TRBD1 or TRBD2 (5 bases each). The CDR3 covers 15 residues. Trimming took 7 bases from V and 4 from J, leaving 17 bases between them. Germline CDR1 LNHDA, CDR2 SQIVND (reference sequence). The CDR3 DNA follows: TGTGCCAGTACCCGATTGGGGGACCCTTACAATGAGCAGTTCTTC. This codes for CASTRLGDPYNEQFF.

This chain connects TRBV5-1 to TRBJ2-2; 9 bases match TRBD1. The CDR3 length is 20 residues. V lost 4 bases to trimming and J lost 2 bases; unmatched junction nucleotides: 18. Germline assignment: CDR1 SGHRS and CDR2 YFSETQ. The chain's CDR3 is CASSPRGAGQGSVNTGELFF. CDR3 nucleotide sequence: TGCGCCAGCAGCCCCCGAGGGGCGGGACAGGGTTCTGTTAACACCGGGGAGCTGTTTTTT.

This clone was counted many times. J is TRBJ2-7 and V is TRBV6-1, with D possibly TRBD2 on 5 matching bases. The CDR3 has 14 residues. V was cut by 5 bases and J by 2 bases, with 13 bases left in between. Germline-derived CDR1 and CDR2 are MNHNS and SASEGT. The CDR3 here is CASSSYGLTYEQYF. CDR3 nucleotides: TGTGCCAGCAGTTCATACGGACTTACCTACGAGCAGTACTTC.

This clone appeared many times. This rearrangement joins TRBV7-9 to TRBJ2-7, with D perhaps matching TRBD1 (6 bases). The germline gives CDR1 SEHNR, CDR2 FQNEAQ (reference sequence). V was pared by 5 bases and J by 3 bases, with 17 bases between. This CDR3 comprises 15 residues. CDR3 in DNA: TGTGCCAGCAGCCCACTCGAAAGGGGGTACTACGAGCAGTACTTC. Its translation is CASSPLERGYYEQYF.

This clone appeared many times. The rearrangement uses TRBV11-2 and TRBJ2-7; tentatively, D is TRBD1 or TRBD2 (5 bases each). The CDR3 runs 15 residues. Germline V gene sequence: CDR1 SGHAT, CDR2 FQNNGV. Trimming removed 2 bases at V and 3 bases at J, with 14 bases between. CDR3 region: CASSLSRGTVYEQYF. As DNA, the CDR3 is TGTGCCAGCAGCTTATCGAGAGGGACGGTCTACGAGCAGTACTTC.

In this sample, this clone turned up many times. The chain uses TRBV29-1 and TRBJ2-7; no clear D gene. CDR1 and CDR2 (germline): SQVTM, ANQGSEA. V lost 4 bases to trimming and J lost 1 base, with 14 bases between them. There are 14 residues in the CDR3. CDR3 sequence reads: CSVAAGESSYEQYF. The CDR3 region has the DNA TGCAGCGTTGCAGCTGGAGAGTCGTCCTACGAGCAGTACTTC.